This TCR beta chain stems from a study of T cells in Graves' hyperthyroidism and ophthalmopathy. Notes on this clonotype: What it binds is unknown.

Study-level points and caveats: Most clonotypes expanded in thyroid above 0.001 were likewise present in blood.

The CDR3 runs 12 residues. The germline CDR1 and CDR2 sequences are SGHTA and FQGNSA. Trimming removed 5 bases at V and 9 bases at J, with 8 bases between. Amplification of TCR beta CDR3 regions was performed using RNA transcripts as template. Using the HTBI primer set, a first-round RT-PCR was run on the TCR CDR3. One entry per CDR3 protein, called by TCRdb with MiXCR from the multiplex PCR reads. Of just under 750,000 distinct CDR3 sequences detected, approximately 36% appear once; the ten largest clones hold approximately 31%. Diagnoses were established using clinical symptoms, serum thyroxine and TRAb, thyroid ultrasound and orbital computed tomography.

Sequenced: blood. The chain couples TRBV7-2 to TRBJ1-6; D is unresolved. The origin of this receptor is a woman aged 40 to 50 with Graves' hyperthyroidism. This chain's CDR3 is CASSIQSSPLHF. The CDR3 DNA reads TGTGCCAGCAGCATACAGTCTTCACCCCTCCACTTT.